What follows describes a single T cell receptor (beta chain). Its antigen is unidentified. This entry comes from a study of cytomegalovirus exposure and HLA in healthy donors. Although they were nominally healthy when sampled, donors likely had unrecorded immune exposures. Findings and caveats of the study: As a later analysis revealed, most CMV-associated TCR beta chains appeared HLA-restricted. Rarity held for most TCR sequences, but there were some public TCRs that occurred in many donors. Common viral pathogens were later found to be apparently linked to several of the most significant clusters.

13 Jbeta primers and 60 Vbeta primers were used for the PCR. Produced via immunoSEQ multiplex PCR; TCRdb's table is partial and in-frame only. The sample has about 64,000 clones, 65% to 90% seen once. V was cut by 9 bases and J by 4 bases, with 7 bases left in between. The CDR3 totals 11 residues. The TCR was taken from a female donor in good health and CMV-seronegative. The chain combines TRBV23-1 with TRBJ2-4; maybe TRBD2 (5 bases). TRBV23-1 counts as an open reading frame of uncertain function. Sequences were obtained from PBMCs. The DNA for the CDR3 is TGCGCCAGGAGGGTAAAAAACATTCAGTACTTC. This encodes CARRVKNIQYF.